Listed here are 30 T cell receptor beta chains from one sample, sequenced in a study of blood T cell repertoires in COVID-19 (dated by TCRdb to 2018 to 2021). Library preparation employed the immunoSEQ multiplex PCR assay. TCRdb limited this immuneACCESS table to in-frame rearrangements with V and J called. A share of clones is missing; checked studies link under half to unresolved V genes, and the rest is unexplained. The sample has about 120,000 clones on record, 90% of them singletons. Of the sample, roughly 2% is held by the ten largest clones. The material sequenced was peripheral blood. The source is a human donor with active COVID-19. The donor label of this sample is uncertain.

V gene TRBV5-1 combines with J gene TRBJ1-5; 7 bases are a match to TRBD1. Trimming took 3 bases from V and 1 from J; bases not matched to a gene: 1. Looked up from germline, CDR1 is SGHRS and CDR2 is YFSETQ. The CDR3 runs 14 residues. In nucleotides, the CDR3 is TGCGCCAGCAGCTCGACAGGGAGCAATCAGCCCCAGCATTTT. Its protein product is CASSSTGSNQPQHF.

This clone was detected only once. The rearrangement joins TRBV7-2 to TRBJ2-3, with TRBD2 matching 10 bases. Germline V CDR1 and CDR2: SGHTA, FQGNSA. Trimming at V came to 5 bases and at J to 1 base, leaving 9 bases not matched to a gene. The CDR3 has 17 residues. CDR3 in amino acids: CASSQPIGLAGTDTQYF. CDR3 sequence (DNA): TGTGCCAGCAGCCAGCCCATCGGACTAGCGGGCACAGATACGCAGTATTTT.

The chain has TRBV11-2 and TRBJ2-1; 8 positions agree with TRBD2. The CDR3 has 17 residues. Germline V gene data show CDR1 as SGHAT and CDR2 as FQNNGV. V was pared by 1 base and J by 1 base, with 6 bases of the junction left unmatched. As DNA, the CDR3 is TGTGCCAGCAGCTTAGTTGGACTAGCAATTTCCTACAATGAGCAGTTCTTC. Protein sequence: CASSLVGLAISYNEQFF.

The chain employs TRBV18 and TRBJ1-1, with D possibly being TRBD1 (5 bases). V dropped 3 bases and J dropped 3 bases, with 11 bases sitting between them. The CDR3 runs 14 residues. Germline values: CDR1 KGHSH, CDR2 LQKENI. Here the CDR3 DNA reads TGTGCCAGCTCACCGCAGGGCGCGGACACTGAAGCTTTCTTT. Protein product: CASSPQGADTEAFF. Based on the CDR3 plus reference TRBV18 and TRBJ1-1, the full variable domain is NAGVMQNPRHLVRRRGQEARLRCSPMKGHSHVYWYRQLPEEGLKFMVYLQKENIIDESGMPKERFSAEFPKEGPSILRIQQVVRGDSAAYFCASSPQGADTEAFFGQGTRLTVV.

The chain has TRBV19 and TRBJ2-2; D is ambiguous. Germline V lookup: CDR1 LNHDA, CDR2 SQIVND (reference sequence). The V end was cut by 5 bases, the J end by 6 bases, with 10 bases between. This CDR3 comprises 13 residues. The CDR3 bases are TGTGCCAGTAGTCTAAAGAAAGCCGGGGAGCTGTTTTTT. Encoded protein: CASSLKKAGELFF.

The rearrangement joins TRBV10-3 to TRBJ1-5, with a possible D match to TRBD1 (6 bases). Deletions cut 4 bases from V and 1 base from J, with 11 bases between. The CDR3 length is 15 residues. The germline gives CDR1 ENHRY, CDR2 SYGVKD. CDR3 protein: CAISASGQSNQPQHF. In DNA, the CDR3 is TGTGCCATCAGTGCTTCAGGACAGAGCAATCAGCCCCAGCATTTT.

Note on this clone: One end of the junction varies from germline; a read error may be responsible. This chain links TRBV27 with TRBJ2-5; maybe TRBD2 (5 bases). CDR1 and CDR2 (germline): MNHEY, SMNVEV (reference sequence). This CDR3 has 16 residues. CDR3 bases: TGTACCAGCAGTCGCCTGGAGGACCTCCCCCAAGAGACCCAGTACTTC. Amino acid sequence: CTSSRLEDLPQETQYF.

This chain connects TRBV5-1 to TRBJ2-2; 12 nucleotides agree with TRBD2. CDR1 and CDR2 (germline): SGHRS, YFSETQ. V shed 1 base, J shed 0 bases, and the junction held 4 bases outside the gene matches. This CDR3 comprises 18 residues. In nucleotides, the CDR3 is TGCGCCAGCAGCTTGTTCGCTAGCGGGGGGGCGAACACCGGGGAGCTGTTTTTT. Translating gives CASSLFASGGANTGELFF.

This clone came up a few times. The CDR3 protein is CASSLHLTGAKTEAFF. CDR3 nucleotide sequence: TGCGCCAGCAGCCTCCACTTGACAGGGGCGAAAACTGAAGCTTTCTTT. V is TRBV5-1 and J is TRBJ1-1; 8 bases line up with TRBD1. The trim removed 4 bases at V and 5 bases at J, leaving 13 bases unmatched. Per the germline V gene, CDR1 is SGHRS and CDR2 is YFSETQ. CDR3 size: 16 residues. The full variable domain, with the rest looked up from reference TRBV5-1 and TRBJ1-1, is KAGVTQTPRYLIKTRGQQVTLSCSPISGHRSVSWYQQTPGQGLQFLFEYFSETQRNKGNFPGRFSGRQFSNSRSEMNVSTLELGDSALYLCASSLHLTGAKTEAFFGQGTRLTVV.

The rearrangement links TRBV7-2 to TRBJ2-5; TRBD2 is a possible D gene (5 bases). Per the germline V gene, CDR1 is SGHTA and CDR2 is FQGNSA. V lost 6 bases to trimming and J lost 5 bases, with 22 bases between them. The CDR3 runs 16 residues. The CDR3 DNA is TGTGCCAGCAGGACTCTCGGGGTGGAGGTTATTGAGACCCAGTACTTC. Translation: CASRTLGVEVIETQYF.

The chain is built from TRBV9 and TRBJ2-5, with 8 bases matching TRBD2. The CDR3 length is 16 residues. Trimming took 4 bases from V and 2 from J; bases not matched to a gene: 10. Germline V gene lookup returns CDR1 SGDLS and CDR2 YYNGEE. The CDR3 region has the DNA TGTGCCAGCAGCTCGCGACCCGCGGGGGGACAAGAGACCCAGTACTTC. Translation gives CASSSRPAGGQETQYF.

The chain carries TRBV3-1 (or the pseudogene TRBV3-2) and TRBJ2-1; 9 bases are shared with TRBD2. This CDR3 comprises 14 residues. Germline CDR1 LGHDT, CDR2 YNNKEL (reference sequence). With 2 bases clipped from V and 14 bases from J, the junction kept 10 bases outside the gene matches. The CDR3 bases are TGTGCCAGCAGCCAATTTATACTAGCGGGCCGGAAGTTCTTC. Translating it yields CASSQFILAGRKFF.

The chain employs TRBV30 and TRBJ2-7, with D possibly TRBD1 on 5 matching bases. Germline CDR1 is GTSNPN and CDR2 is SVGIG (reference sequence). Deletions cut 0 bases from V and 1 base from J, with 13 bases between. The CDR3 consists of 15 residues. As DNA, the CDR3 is TGTGCCTGGAGTGTACGAAACCGACAGTCCTACGAGCAGTACTTC. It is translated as CAWSVRNRQSYEQYF.

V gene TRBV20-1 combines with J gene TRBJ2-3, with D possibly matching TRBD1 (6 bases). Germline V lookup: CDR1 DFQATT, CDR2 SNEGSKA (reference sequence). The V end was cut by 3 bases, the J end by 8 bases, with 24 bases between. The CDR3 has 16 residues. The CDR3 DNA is TGCAGTGCTAGTGGCAGGGAGTCGTTGGACAGTGGTACGCAGTATTTT. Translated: CSASGRESLDSGTQYF.

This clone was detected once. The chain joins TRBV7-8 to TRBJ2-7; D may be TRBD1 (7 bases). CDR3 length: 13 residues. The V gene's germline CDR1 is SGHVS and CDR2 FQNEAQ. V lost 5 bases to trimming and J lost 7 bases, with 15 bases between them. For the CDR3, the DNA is TGTGCCAGCAGCCCCAGACAGGGAGGTGAGCAGTACTTC. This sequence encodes CASSPRQGGEQYF.

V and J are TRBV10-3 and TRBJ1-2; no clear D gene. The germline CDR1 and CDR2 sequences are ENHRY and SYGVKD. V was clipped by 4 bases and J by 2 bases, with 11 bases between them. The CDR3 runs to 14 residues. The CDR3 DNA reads TGTGCCATCAGTGGTGGGCGTTACAACTATGGCTACACCTTC. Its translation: CAISGGRYNYGYTF.

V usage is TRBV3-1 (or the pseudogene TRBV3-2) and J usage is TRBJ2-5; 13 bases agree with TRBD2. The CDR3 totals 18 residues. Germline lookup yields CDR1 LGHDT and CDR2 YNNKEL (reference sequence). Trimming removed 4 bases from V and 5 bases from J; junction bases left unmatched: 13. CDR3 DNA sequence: TGTGCCAGCAGCCCGAATAGACTAGCGGGGGGCCTCGGGGAGACCCAGTACTTC. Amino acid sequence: CASSPNRLAGGLGETQYF.

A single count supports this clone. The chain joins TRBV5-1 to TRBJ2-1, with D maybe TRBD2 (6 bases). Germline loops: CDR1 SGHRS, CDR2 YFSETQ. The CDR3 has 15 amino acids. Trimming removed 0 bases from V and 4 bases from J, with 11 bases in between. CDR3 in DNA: TGCGCCAGCAGCTTGGGAGCGGGCGTGTACAATGAGCAGTTCTTC. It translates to CASSLGAGVYNEQFF.

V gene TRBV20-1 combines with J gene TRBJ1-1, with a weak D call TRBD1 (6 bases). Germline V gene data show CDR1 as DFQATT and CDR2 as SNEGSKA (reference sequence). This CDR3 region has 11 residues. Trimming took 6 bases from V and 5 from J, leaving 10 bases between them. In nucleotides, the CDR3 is TGCAGTGCCGGGGGGACAACTGAAGCTTTCTTT. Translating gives CSAGGTTEAFF.

CDR3 nucleotide sequence: TGTGCCAGCAGCTTAGTGACAGGGGGGGATGGCTACGGTGAGCAGTTCTTC. Its protein product is CASSLVTGGDGYGEQFF. The chain joins TRBV7-8 to TRBJ2-1; 9 bases are a match to TRBD1. The germline gives CDR1 SGHVS, CDR2 FQNEAQ. Trimming removed 1 base from V and 9 bases from J; junction bases left unmatched: 13. This CDR3 has 17 amino acids. The entire variable domain, with the rest obtained from reference TRBV7-8 and TRBJ2-1, is as follows: GAGVSQSPRYKVAKRGQDVALRCDPISGHVSLFWYQQALGQGPEFLTYFQNEAQLDKSGLPSDRFFAERPEGSVSTLKIQRTQQEDSAVYLCASSLVTGGDGYGEQFFGPGTRLTVL.

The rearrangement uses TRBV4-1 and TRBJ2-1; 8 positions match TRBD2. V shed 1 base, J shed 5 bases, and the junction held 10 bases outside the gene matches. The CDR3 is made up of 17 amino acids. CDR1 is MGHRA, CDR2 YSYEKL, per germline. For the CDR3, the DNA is TGCGCCAGCAGCCAAGTTTCTGGGCGGGGGGCCAACAATGAGCAGTTCTTC. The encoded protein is CASSQVSGRGANNEQFF.

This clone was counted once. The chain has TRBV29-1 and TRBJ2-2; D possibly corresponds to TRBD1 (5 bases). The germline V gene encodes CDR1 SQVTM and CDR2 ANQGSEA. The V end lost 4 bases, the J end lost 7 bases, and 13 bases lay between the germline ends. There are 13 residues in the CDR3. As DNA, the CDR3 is TGCAGCGTTGGGTCAGGGAAAAGCGGGGAGCTGTTTTTT. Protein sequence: CSVGSGKSGELFF.

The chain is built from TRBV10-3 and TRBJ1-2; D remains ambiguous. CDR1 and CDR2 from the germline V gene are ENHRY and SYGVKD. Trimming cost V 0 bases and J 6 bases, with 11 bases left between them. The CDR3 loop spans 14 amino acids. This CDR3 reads CAISESSRHDGYTF. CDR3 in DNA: TGTGCCATCAGTGAGTCGAGCCGACACGATGGCTACACCTTC.

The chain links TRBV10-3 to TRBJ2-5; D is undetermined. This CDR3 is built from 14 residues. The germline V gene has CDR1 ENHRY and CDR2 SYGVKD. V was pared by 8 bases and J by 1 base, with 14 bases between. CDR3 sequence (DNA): TGTGCCATCTCCCCCAGGTCGCTCCAAGAGACCCAGTACTTC. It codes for CAISPRSLQETQYF.

CDR3 DNA: TGTGCCAGCAGTGTGGGTAGCGGGGTCGCAGATACGCAGTATTTT. This translates into CASSVGSGVADTQYF. This sequence joins TRBV25-1 and TRBJ2-3; 8 bases are shared with TRBD2. Germline V gives CDR1 MGHDK, CDR2 SYGVNS. Losses at the gene ends were 4 bases for V and 4 bases for J; bases not matched to a gene: 7. The CDR3 has 15 residues.

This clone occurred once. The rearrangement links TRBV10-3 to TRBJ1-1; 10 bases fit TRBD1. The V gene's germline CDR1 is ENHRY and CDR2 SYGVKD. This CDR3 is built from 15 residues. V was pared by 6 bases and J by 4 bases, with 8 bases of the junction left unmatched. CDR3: CAISGQGVEGTEAFF. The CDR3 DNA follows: TGTGCCATCAGCGGACAGGGGGTTGAGGGCACTGAAGCTTTCTTT.

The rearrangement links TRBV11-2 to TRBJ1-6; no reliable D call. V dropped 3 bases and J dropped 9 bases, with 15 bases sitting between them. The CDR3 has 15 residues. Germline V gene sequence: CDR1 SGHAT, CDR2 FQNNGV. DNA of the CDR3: TGTGCCAGCAGCTTTACCGGGAAGTATCTTTCACCCCTCCACTTT. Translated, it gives CASSFTGKYLSPLHF.

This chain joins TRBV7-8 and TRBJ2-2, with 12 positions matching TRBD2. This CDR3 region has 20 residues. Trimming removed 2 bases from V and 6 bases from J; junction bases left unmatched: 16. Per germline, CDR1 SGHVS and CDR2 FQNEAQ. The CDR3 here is CASSLRTSGGPLRTAGELFF. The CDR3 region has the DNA TGTGCCAGCAGCTTAAGAACTAGCGGGGGGCCCCTCCGAACGGCCGGGGAGCTGTTTTTT.

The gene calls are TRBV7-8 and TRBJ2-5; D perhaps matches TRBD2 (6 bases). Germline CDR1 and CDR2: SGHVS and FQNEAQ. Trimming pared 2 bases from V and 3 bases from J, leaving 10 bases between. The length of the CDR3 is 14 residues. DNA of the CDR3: TGTGCCAGCAGCTTACTTAGCGGTGAAGAGACCCAGTACTTC. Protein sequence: CASSLLSGEETQYF. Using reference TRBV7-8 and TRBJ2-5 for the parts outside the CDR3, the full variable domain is GAGVSQSPRYKVAKRGQDVALRCDPISGHVSLFWYQQALGQGPEFLTYFQNEAQLDKSGLPSDRFFAERPEGSVSTLKIQRTQQEDSAVYLCASSLLSGEETQYFGPGTRLLVL.

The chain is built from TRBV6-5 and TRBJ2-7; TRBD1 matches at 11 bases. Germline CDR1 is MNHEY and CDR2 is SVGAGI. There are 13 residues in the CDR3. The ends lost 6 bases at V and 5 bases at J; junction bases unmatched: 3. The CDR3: CASRDRGRHEQYF. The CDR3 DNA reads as TGTGCCAGCAGGGACAGGGGGCGCCACGAGCAGTACTTC.